What follows are 27 T cell receptor beta chains derived from one specimen sequenced in a study of cytotoxic CD8 clonotypes in ibrutinib-treated CLL. Only in-frame clones appear in the TCRdb table, and some are missing; sequencing was by immunoSEQ multiplex PCR. The data hold 15,000 or so clones, with around 60% observed a single time. The material was PBMCs, obtained before ibrutinib treatment. These receptors originate from a human donor with chronic lymphocytic leukemia.

The V and J genes are TRBV5-6 and TRBJ2-3, with D possibly being TRBD2 (6 bases). This CDR3 spans 17 amino acids. Trimming stripped 4 bases from V and 2 bases from J, with 20 bases between. Per germline, CDR1 SGHDT and CDR2 YYEEEE. The CDR3 is CASSGGWAATPTDTQYF. Here the CDR3 DNA reads TGTGCCAGCAGCGGGGGGTGGGCAGCGACACCCACAGATACGCAGTATTTT.

This chain links TRBV5-1 with TRBJ2-2; 8 bases match TRBD2. The CDR3 spans 16 residues. J lost 6 bases, V lost 3 bases, and 10 bases had no gene match. The germline V gene encodes CDR1 SGHRS and CDR2 YFSETQ. CDR3 nucleotides: TGCGCCAGCAGCTCGATGGCGGGGGGCTGGTCCGGGGAGCTGTTTTTT. Amino acids: CASSSMAGGWSGELFF.

V is TRBV19 and J is TRBJ2-1, with 11 bases identical to TRBD2. The germline V gene encodes CDR1 LNHDA and CDR2 SQIVND (reference sequence). With V trimmed by 5 bases and J by 3 bases, 12 bases remained unmatched. This CDR3 has 18 residues. As DNA, the CDR3 is TGTGCCAGTAGTCCCGATTTACTAGCGGGGGAATACTACAATGAGCAGTTCTTC. It translates to CASSPDLLAGEYYNEQFF.

About this clone itself: The CDR3 does not end in the conserved phenylalanine or tryptophan, so this is likely a read error. The V and J genes are TRBV5-6 and TRBJ2-7; 7 bases line up with TRBD1. From germline, CDR1 is SGHDT and CDR2 YYEEEE. The CDR3 totals 14 residues. Trimming cost V 0 bases and J 6 bases; bases outside gene matches: 6. DNA of the CDR3: TGTGCCAGCAGCTTGGGGGGACAGAGGGTCGAGCAGTACCTC. Its translation: CASSLGGQRVEQYL.

In this sample, this clone turned up once. The J gene is TRBJ1-2, the V gene TRBV11-2; possible D gene TRBD1, 5 bases. Germline V lookup: CDR1 SGHAT, CDR2 FQNNGV. This CDR3 has 13 residues. The V and J ends lost 2 bases and 8 bases respectively, with 12 bases between them. CDR3 sequence reads: CASSLRRGDGYTF. The CDR3 region has the DNA TGTGCCAGCAGCTTACGTAGAGGGGACGGCTACACCTTC.

J is TRBJ2-7 and V is TRBV4-1; tentatively, D is TRBD2 (6 bases). Germline-derived CDR1 and CDR2 are MGHRA and YSYEKL. Between the trimmed V and J ends, which lost 1 base and 1 base, there was a span of 11 bases. The CDR3 has 15 residues. CDR3 bases: TGCGCCAGCAGCCAAGTACCCGGGGGATCCTACGAGCAGTACTTC. Protein product: CASSQVPGGSYEQYF.

The chain uses TRBV10-1 and TRBJ2-2; 7 bases agree with TRBD2. This CDR3 contains 16 residues. The germline CDR1 and CDR2 sequences are WNHNN and SYGVQD (reference sequence). Losses at the gene ends were 0 bases for V and 5 bases for J; bases not matched to a gene: 6. CDR3 amino acids: CASSESGGGRTGELFF. CDR3 nucleotides: TGCGCCAGCAGTGAGTCTGGGGGGGGGAGAACCGGGGAGCTGTTTTTT.

The CDR3 loop reads CASSPRAMRTEAFF. CDR3 sequence (DNA): TGTGCCAGCAGCCCCCGGGCCATGCGGACTGAAGCTTTCTTT. The V gene is TRBV9, the J gene TRBJ1-1; no firm D call. V was pared by 4 bases and J by 5 bases, with 15 bases between. CDR1 and CDR2 from the germline V gene are SGDLS and YYNGEE. The CDR3 is made up of 14 amino acids.

This clone was seen a handful of times. This chain joins TRBV19 and TRBJ2-1; D not resolved. V lost 4 bases and J 5 bases, leaving 12 bases between the germline ends. The germline gives CDR1 LNHDA, CDR2 SQIVND (reference sequence). CDR3 size: 14 residues. In DNA form, the CDR3 reads TGTGCCAGTAGTACGTACCCTCAGGACAATGAGCAGTTCTTC. It yields the protein CASSTYPQDNEQFF.

This clone was seen a few times. The chain has TRBV2 and TRBJ1-6; no reliable D call. This CDR3 has 12 amino acids. Germline V gene data show CDR1 as SNHLY and CDR2 as FYNNEI. V was trimmed by 2 bases and J by 15 bases, leaving 11 bases between them. The CDR3 DNA sequence: TGTGCCAGCAGTGAACAGGCTCTGCGCCTCCACTTT. Translation: CASSEQALRLHF.

The chain carries TRBV20-1 and TRBJ2-3; D unclear. Germline V gene lookup returns CDR1 DFQATT and CDR2 SNEGSKA (reference sequence). Between the trimmed V and J ends, which lost 5 bases and 4 bases, there was a span of 7 bases. The CDR3 is made up of 11 amino acids. CDR3 DNA sequence: TGCAGTGCTCTCGGTTCAGATACGCAGTATTTT. It specifies CSALGSDTQYF.

The chain joins TRBV11-3 to TRBJ2-5; TRBD1 agrees at 7 bases. The CDR3 runs 15 residues. Trimming removed 7 bases from V and 7 bases from J; junction bases left unmatched: 15. Germline CDR1 and CDR2: SGHNT and YENEEA. CDR3 nucleotide sequence: TGTGCCAGCACCGGGCCCCACAGGGGCGGTTGGACCCAGTACTTC. This codes for CASTGPHRGGWTQYF.

Of note for this clone: The sample contains more than one DNA sequence encoding this CDR3. This chain links TRBV11-2 with TRBJ1-2; TRBD1 might be the D (6 bases). The CDR3 runs 13 residues. Germline CDR1 is SGHAT and CDR2 is FQNNGV. With 1 base removed from V and 7 bases from J, the gap between germline ends came to 10 bases. CDR3 sequence: CASSLGGGGGYTF. Here the CDR3 DNA reads TGTGCCAGCAGCTTAGGTGGGGGCGGTGGCTACACCTTC.

V and J are TRBV5-6 and TRBJ1-2; the D is unclear. V lost 1 base to trimming and J lost 8 bases, with 15 bases between them. The CDR3 consists of 14 residues. Per germline, CDR1 SGHDT and CDR2 YYEEEE. The CDR3 loop is CASSLRVQVTGYTF. In nucleotides, the CDR3 is TGTGCCAGCAGCTTGCGGGTCCAAGTTACGGGCTACACCTTC.

The CDR3 here is CSVESGLSKNIQYF. CDR3 DNA: TGCAGCGTTGAATCAGGGTTAAGCAAAAACATTCAGTACTTC. The genes are TRBV29-1 and TRBJ2-4; weak D call: TRBD1 (5 bases). The CDR3 loop spans 14 amino acids. V lost 2 bases and J 3 bases, leaving 11 bases between the germline ends. Looked up from germline, CDR1 is SQVTM and CDR2 is ANQGSEA.

This chain joins TRBV12-5 and TRBJ1-4; no clear D. Trimming pared 6 bases from V and 4 bases from J, leaving 12 bases between. Germline V gives CDR1 LGHNT, CDR2 FRNRAP. The length of the CDR3 is 14 residues. The DNA for the CDR3 is TGTGCTAGTGGCTCGACGTCGTATAATGAAAAACTGTTTTTT. It translates to CASGSTSYNEKLFF. Full variable domain (missing parts from reference TRBV12-5 and TRBJ1-4): DARVTQTPRHKVTEMGQEVTMRCQPILGHNTVFWYRQTMMQGLELLAYFRNRAPLDDSGMPKDRFSAEMPDATLATLKIQPSEPRDSAVYFCASGSTSYNEKLFFGSGTQLSVL.

The rearrangement links TRBV19 to TRBJ2-1; 8 bases fit TRBD1. This CDR3 has 14 amino acids. After removal of 6 bases from V and 9 bases from J, the junction contained 10 bases not matched to a gene. CDR1 is LNHDA and CDR2 is SQIVND in the germline V gene (reference sequence). In DNA form, the CDR3 reads TGTGCCAGTAGGGACAGGGCACTAGATACTGAGCAGTTCTTC. Protein sequence: CASRDRALDTEQFF. Filled out from reference TRBV19 and TRBJ2-1, the complete variable domain reads DGGITQSPKYLFRKEGQNVTLSCEQNLNHDAMYWYRQDPGQGLRLIYYSQIVNDFQKGDIAEGYSVSREKKESFPLTVTSAQKNPTAFYLCASRDRALDTEQFFGPGTRLTVL.

The chain joins TRBV4-1 to TRBJ1-2; TRBD1 agrees at 8 bases. V lost 6 bases to trimming and J lost 8 bases; unmatched junction nucleotides: 11. The germline V gene has CDR1 MGHRA and CDR2 YSYEKL. This CDR3 is 14 amino acids long. CDR3 bases: TGCGCCAGCAGTCCTTATCAGGGGGCAAGGGGCTACACCTTC. This gives the protein CASSPYQGARGYTF.

The chain couples TRBV5-4 to TRBJ2-1; weak D call: TRBD1 (5 bases). Per germline, CDR1 SGHNT and CDR2 YYREEE (reference sequence). This CDR3 has 17 residues. Between the trimmed V and J ends, which lost 1 base and 2 bases, there was a span of 16 bases. The CDR3 loop reads CASSLTGGRGTYNEQFF. The CDR3 coding sequence is TGTGCCAGCAGCTTGACGGGCGGAAGGGGTACCTACAATGAGCAGTTCTTC.

The J gene is TRBJ1-1, the V gene TRBV5-6; perhaps TRBD1 as D (6 bases). The CDR3 extends over 14 amino acids. The germline V and J ends were trimmed by 0 bases and 6 bases, with 12 bases remaining between them. Germline V gene data show CDR1 as SGHDT and CDR2 as YYEEEE. As DNA, the CDR3 is TGTGCCAGCAGCTTGGGGGGGCTGGTTTCTGAAGCTTTCTTT. Translated, it gives CASSLGGLVSEAFF.

The CDR3 coding sequence is TGTGCCAGTAAAAAGAGACCCGAAGGAAACACCATATATTTT. Translating gives CASKKRPEGNTIYF. The rearrangement joins TRBV19 to TRBJ1-3; D gene uncertain. Trimming took 7 bases from V and 4 from J, leaving 14 bases between them. CDR1 is LNHDA and CDR2 is SQIVND in the germline V gene (reference sequence). This CDR3 is 14 amino acids long.

The rearrangement links TRBV9 to TRBJ2-1, with D perhaps matching TRBD2 (6 bases). V lost 0 bases and J 6 bases, leaving 13 bases between the germline ends. Germline CDR1 SGDLS, CDR2 YYNGEE. This CDR3 has 15 residues. The CDR3 nucleotides read TGTGCCAGCAGCGTAGGGGCAGGGAGGATCAATGAGCAGTTCTTC. Translation gives CASSVGAGRINEQFF. Drawing the rest from reference TRBV9 and TRBJ2-1, the complete variable domain is DSGVTQTPKHLITATGQRVTLRCSPRSGDLSVYWYQQSLDQGLQFLIQYYNGEERAKGNILERFSAQQFPDLHSELNLSSLELGDSALYFCASSVGAGRINEQFFGPGTRLTVL.

The chain recombines TRBV4-1 with TRBJ2-5; possible D gene TRBD1, 7 bases. CDR1 MGHRA and CDR2 YSYEKL come from the germline V gene. Trimming stripped 0 bases from V and 7 bases from J, with 12 bases between. The CDR3 is made up of 14 amino acids. This chain's CDR3 is CASSQDQGGMTQYF. The DNA of the CDR3 is TGCGCCAGCAGCCAAGATCAGGGGGGAATGACCCAGTACTTC.

This clone was counted only a few times. The rearrangement uses TRBV6-5 and TRBJ1-1; weak D call: TRBD1 (6 bases). The germline V and J ends were trimmed by 4 bases and 9 bases, with 12 bases remaining between them. Germline V gene lookup returns CDR1 MNHEY and CDR2 SVGAGI. This CDR3 is 12 amino acids long. In nucleotides, the CDR3 is TGTGCCAGCAGTTCAGCTGGGACACAAGCTTTCTTT. Translating gives CASSSAGTQAFF.

The chain is built from TRBV27 and TRBJ2-7; tentatively, D is TRBD1 (6 bases). Germline V gene sequence: CDR1 MNHEY, CDR2 SMNVEV (reference sequence). The length of the CDR3 is 13 residues. The ends were cut back, 6 bases at V and 2 bases at J, with 11 bases in the middle. As DNA, the CDR3 is TGTGCCAGCAGCCTCCCAGGGGCCTACGAGCAGTACTTC. Its protein product is CASSLPGAYEQYF.

This clone appeared a single time. The chain links TRBV11-3 to TRBJ1-6; D is possibly TRBD1 (5 bases). Germline V lookup: CDR1 SGHNT, CDR2 YENEEA. The CDR3 runs to 16 residues. The V gene lost 3 bases and the J gene lost 6 bases, with 15 bases spanning the gap. The CDR3 loop is CASSFYPGPCNSPLHF. For the CDR3, the DNA is TGTGCCAGCAGCTTCTATCCAGGGCCGTGTAATTCACCCCTCCACTTT.

The V and J genes are TRBV5-1 and TRBJ1-2; maybe TRBD1 (6 bases). CDR1 SGHRS and CDR2 YFSETQ come from the germline V gene. CDR3 size: 17 residues. Trimming stripped 0 bases from V and 6 bases from J, with 21 bases between. CDR3 sequence (DNA): TGCGCCAGCAGCTTGGTTCTGGGGGCAGGGGATTTTCATGGCTACACCTTC. Translation: CASSLVLGAGDFHGYTF.